Shown below are 15 T cell receptor beta chains from a single sample sequenced in a study of cytomegalovirus exposure and HLA in healthy donors. This PCR relied on a set of 60 Vbeta primers and 13 Jbeta primers. TCRdb's table, derived via immunoSEQ multiplex PCR, lists solely in-frame clones and lacks some. The repertoire holds about 170,000 clones, with about three quarters as singletons. Sequenced sample: PBMCs. The source of these receptors is a female donor in good health and CMV-seronegative.

The V call is TRBV5-1, the J call TRBJ1-6; TRBD1 agrees at 9 bases. This CDR3 has 16 residues. Germline V gene lookup returns CDR1 SGHRS and CDR2 YFSETQ. V gave up 3 bases and J gave up 7 bases; unmatched junction bases: 8. DNA for the CDR3: TGCGCCAGCAGCTGGACAGGGGATCTGTTCAATTCACCCCTCCACTTT. Translation: CASSWTGDLFNSPLHF.

This clone appeared a few times. The V call is TRBV28, the J call TRBJ2-5; TRBD1 matches 9 bases. The CDR3 has 15 residues. Germline CDR1 reads MDHEN; CDR2 reads SYDVKM. The V segment lost 7 bases and the J segment 4 bases; nucleotides outside the gene matches: 10. This CDR3 reads CASTVDRGVRETQYF. CDR3 sequence (DNA): TGTGCCAGCACAGTGGACAGGGGTGTACGAGAGACCCAGTACTTC.

The rearrangement joins TRBV19 to TRBJ2-1; 13 nucleotides align to TRBD2. This CDR3 has 17 amino acids. Germline V CDR1 and CDR2: LNHDA, SQIVND (reference sequence). The junction had 11 bases not matched to a gene; V was cut back by 4 bases and J by 8 bases. Here the CDR3 DNA reads TGTGCCAGTAGTACCCCTATAACTAGCGGGGGGGCTGATGAGCAGTTCTTC. Translating gives CASSTPITSGGADEQFF.

J is TRBJ2-1 and V is TRBV13, with TRBD1 matching 7 bases. V trimming: 3 bases; J trimming: 1 base; junction bases outside the gene matches: 9. Germline V CDR1 and CDR2: PRHDT, FYEKMQ (reference sequence). The CDR3 consists of 17 residues. CDR3 amino acids: CASSFRRQGLSYNEQFF. The DNA for the CDR3 is TGTGCCAGCAGCTTTCGACGACAGGGATTATCCTACAATGAGCAGTTCTTC.

The chain has TRBV15 and TRBJ1-5, with unresolved D. The germline CDR1 and CDR2 sequences are LNHNV and YYDKDF (reference sequence). There are 12 residues in the CDR3. Trimming shortened V by 3 bases and J by 4 bases, and 4 bases separated the two germline ends. The CDR3 spells CATSSVNQPQHF. CDR3 nucleotides: TGTGCCACCAGCAGCGTGAATCAGCCCCAGCATTTT. The whole variable domain, filled in from reference TRBV15 and TRBJ1-5, reads DAMVIQNPRYQVTQFGKPVTLSCSQTLNHNVMYWYQQKSSQAPKLLFHYYDKDFNNEADTPDNFQSRRPNTSFCFLDIRSPGLGDTAMYLCATSSVNQPQHFGDGTRLSIL.

This clone appeared a single time. This rearrangement joins TRBV6-1 to TRBJ2-5; 7 bases line up with TRBD1. The J call may be wrong; the DNA end is better matched by TRBJ2-7. Germline lookup yields CDR1 MNHNS and CDR2 SASEGT. This CDR3 is 15 amino acids long. The DNA of the CDR3 is TGTGCCAGCAGGGGAGACCGGGACAGAACCTACGAGCAGTACTTC. Its protein product is CASRGDRDRTYEQYF.

The sample holds one count of this clone. V usage is TRBV7-9 and J usage is TRBJ1-4, with D possibly being TRBD1 (5 bases). V lost 5 bases and J 3 bases, leaving 13 bases between the germline ends. Germline V gene data show CDR1 as SEHNR and CDR2 as FQNEAQ (reference sequence). This CDR3 contains 15 residues. As DNA, the CDR3 is TGTGCCAGCAGCCCACGGGGGTCTTCTAATGAAAAACTGTTTTTT. It translates to CASSPRGSSNEKLFF.

The chain links TRBV10-3 to TRBJ1-4; D may be TRBD1 (6 bases). There are 13 residues in the CDR3. Trimming took off 10 bases at V and 5 bases at J, with 14 bases between the two ends. The V gene's germline CDR1 is ENHRY and CDR2 SYGVKD. CDR3 sequence reads: CATRTVQNEKLFF. As DNA, the CDR3 is TGTGCCACTCGGACAGTCCAAAATGAAAAACTGTTTTTT.

This clone appeared once. The CDR3 protein is CASSIGDIYEQYF. CDR3 in DNA: TGTGCCAGTAGTATTGGGGACATCTACGAGCAGTACTTC. The chain recombines TRBV19 with TRBJ2-7; possibly TRBD1 for D (6 bases). With 3 bases removed from V and 3 bases from J, the gap between germline ends came to 9 bases. Germline V CDR1 and CDR2: LNHDA, SQIVND (reference sequence). This CDR3 has 13 residues.

V is TRBV7-8 and J is TRBJ1-6; no clear D. The V gene's germline CDR1 is SGHVS and CDR2 FQNEAQ. The CDR3 contains 15 residues. V shed 1 base and J shed 0 bases, with 4 bases lying between them. The DNA of the CDR3 is TGTGCCAGCAGCTTAGAGAGCTCCTATAATTCACCCCTCCACTTT. Protein: CASSLESSYNSPLHF.

The rearrangement joins TRBV7-3 to TRBJ2-5, with D perhaps TRBD2 (6 bases). The CDR3 is 16 residues long. Trimming removed 1 base at V and 0 bases at J, with 12 bases between. Germline loops: CDR1 SGHTA, CDR2 FQGTGA. CDR3 nucleotide sequence: TGTGCCAGCAGCTTAAATGGAGGGAATAACCAAGAGACCCAGTACTTC. As protein: CASSLNGGNNQETQYF.

The V and J genes are TRBV27 and TRBJ2-7; 10 nucleotides match TRBD1. Germline V lookup: CDR1 MNHEY, CDR2 SMNVEV (reference sequence). Trimming took 5 bases from V and 4 from J; bases not matched to a gene: 11. This CDR3 contains 16 residues. The chain's CDR3 is CASSPDRGQTPYEQYF. Written as DNA, the CDR3 is TGTGCCAGCAGTCCTGACAGGGGGCAAACGCCTTACGAGCAGTACTTC.

The chain has TRBV7-2 and TRBJ2-3; 9 bases are a match to TRBD2. The junction had 4 bases not matched to a gene; V was cut back by 2 bases and J by 4 bases. The V gene's germline CDR1 is SGHTA and CDR2 FQGNSA. The CDR3 has 15 residues. The CDR3 DNA reads TGTGCCAGCAGCTTATCTAGCGGGACTGCAGATACGCAGTATTTT. It translates to CASSLSSGTADTQYF.

The chain employs TRBV30 and TRBJ2-7, with D possibly TRBD1 on 6 matching bases. Looked up from germline, CDR1 is GTSNPN and CDR2 is SVGIG (reference sequence). This CDR3 contains 13 residues. The V end lost 1 base, the J end lost 6 bases, and 13 bases lay between the germline ends. The CDR3 region has the DNA TGTGCCTGGAGTGGGGGGCCTCTTAGCGAGCAGTACTTC. Translated: CAWSGGPLSEQYF. Full variable domain (outside the CDR3, taken from reference TRBV30 and TRBJ2-7): SQTIHQWPATLVQPVGSPLSLECTVEGTSNPNLYWYRQAAGRGLQLLFYSVGIGQISSEVPQNLSASRPQDRQFILSSKKLLLSDSGFYLCAWSGGPLSEQYFGPGTRLTVT.

This clone came up a few times. V gene TRBV19 combines with J gene TRBJ1-1; 9 positions agree with TRBD1. V was clipped by 5 bases and J by 4 bases; unmatched bases: 17. The CDR3 runs 18 residues. Germline loops: CDR1 LNHDA, CDR2 SQIVND (reference sequence). The CDR3 region has the DNA TGTGCCAGTAGTCCCACCCGGGACAGGGAGAAGGGGGGCACTGAAGCTTTCTTT. The encoded protein is CASSPTRDREKGGTEAFF.